This T cell receptor beta chain was retrieved from a study of blood T cell repertoires in COVID-19. Across the whole study: Sources were T cells, B-cell-depleted T cells, or PBMCs; the material itself was cDNA or gDNA.

Using immunoSEQ multiplex PCR, the repertoire was profiled, and TCRdb retains in-frame clones only, with some absent. The sample gives 400,000 to 550,000 clones, roughly 87% of which show up once; approximately 2% is in the top ten. The germline V gene has CDR1 SGHTS and CDR2 YDEGEE. This CDR3 spans 16 amino acids. V lost 2 bases, J lost 0 bases, and 5 bases stayed unmatched. Participants came from roughly 25 US areas, aged about 18 to 89 years. J is TRBJ1-5 and V is TRBV5-8, with TRBD1 matching over 7 bases. The TCR originated in a woman between 18 and 30 years old with acute COVID-19. Source material: PBMCs or T cells enriched from blood (not recorded which). CDR3 nucleotides: TGTGCCAGCAGCTTTAACAGGGGTTATAGCAATCAGCCCCAGCATTTT. Translated: CASSFNRGYSNQPQHF.